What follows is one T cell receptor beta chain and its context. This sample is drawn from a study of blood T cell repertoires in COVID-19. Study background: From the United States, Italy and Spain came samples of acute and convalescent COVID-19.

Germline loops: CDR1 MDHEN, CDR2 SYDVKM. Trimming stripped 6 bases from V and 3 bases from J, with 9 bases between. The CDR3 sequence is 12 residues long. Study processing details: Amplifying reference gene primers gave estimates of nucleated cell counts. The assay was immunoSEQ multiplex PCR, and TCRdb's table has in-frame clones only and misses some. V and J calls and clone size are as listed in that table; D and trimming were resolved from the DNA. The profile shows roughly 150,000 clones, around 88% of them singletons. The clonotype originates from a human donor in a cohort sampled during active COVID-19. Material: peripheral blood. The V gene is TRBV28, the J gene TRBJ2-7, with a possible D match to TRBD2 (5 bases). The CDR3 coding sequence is TGTGCCAGCAGCTCGGGGAACTACGAGCAGTACTTC. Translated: CASSSGNYEQYF.